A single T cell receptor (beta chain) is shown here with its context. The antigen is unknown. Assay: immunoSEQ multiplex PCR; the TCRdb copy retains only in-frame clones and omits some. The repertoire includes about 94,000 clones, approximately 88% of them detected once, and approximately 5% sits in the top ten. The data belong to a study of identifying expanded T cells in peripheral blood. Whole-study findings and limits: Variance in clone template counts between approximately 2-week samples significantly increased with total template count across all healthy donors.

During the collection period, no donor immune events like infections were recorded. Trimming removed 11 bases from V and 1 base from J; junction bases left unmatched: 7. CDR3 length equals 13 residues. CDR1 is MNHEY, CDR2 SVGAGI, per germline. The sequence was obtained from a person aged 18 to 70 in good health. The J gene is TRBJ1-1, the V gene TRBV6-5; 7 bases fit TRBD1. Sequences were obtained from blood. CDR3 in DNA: TGTGCCGTAAAGGGACAGTCGAACACTGAAGCTTTCTTT. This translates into CAVKGQSNTEAFF.